These 17 T cell receptor beta chains came from one sample sequenced in a study of T cell responses to AZD1222 COVID-19 vaccine (dated by TCRdb to the early 2020s). Libraries were made using the immunoSEQ multiplex PCR assay. TCRdb re-hosts the immuneACCESS table, in-frame sequences only. Its copies lack some clones; in the studies checked, an unresolved V gene accounts for under half of them, and the cause for the rest is not known. This sample lists 150,000 to 200,000 clones; 85% to 95% were detected once. Roughly 0.9% of the sample is in the top ten clones. What this sample's time point label stands for: baseline before first vaccination. The sample in question was peripheral blood, obtained on day 0 of AZD1222 vaccination. The receptors come from an adult in good health.

The gene calls are TRBV6-5 and TRBJ1-3; D remains unclear. The germline CDR1 and CDR2 sequences are MNHEY and SVGAGI. V lost 5 bases and J lost 4, with 15 bases in between. The length of the CDR3 is 15 residues. DNA of the CDR3: TGTGCCAGCAGTAACGCGGGTGCCGGAGGAAACACCATATATTTT. This gives the protein CASSNAGAGGNTIYF.

The J gene is TRBJ2-1, the V gene TRBV5-1; possible D gene TRBD1, 6 bases. Per the germline V gene, CDR1 is SGHRS and CDR2 is YFSETQ. The V end lost 2 bases, the J end lost 8 bases, and 11 bases lay between the germline ends. The CDR3 loop spans 13 amino acids. The CDR3 sequence: CASSLRGKYEQFF. The DNA for the CDR3 is TGCGCCAGCAGCTTAAGGGGGAAATATGAGCAGTTCTTC.

In DNA, the CDR3 is TGCGCCAGCAGCCAAGTACCCGGGACACGCAATCAGCCCCAGCATTTT. This translates into CASSQVPGTRNQPQHF. This chain links TRBV4-1 with TRBJ1-5; maybe TRBD1 (6 bases). Trimming pared 1 base from V and 2 bases from J, leaving 12 bases between. The CDR3 spans 16 residues. The germline V gene has CDR1 MGHRA and CDR2 YSYEKL.

This chain links TRBV27 with TRBJ1-2, with D possibly being TRBD1 (6 bases). The CDR3 is 14 residues long. The V gene's germline CDR1 is MNHEY and CDR2 SMNVEV (reference sequence). The ends were cut back, 7 bases at V and 7 bases at J, with 19 bases in the middle. The CDR3 is CASTRRGGSFGYTF. Here the CDR3 DNA reads TGTGCCAGCACCCGCCGAGGGGGTTCGTTTGGCTACACCTTC.

The chain combines TRBV7-2 with TRBJ1-6; D is uncertain. Trimming stripped 1 base from V and 10 bases from J, with 11 bases between. This CDR3 is built from 14 residues. Germline V gene sequence: CDR1 SGHTA, CDR2 FQGNSA. The CDR3 region has the DNA TGTGCCAGCAGCTTAGGGGTTCTGGGGTCACCCCTCCACTTT. It is translated as CASSLGVLGSPLHF.

The chain uses TRBV9 and TRBJ2-1; 11 bases align to TRBD2. Germline trimming cut 3 bases from V and 7 bases from J; bases unmatched to any gene: 15. The germline V gene encodes CDR1 SGDLS and CDR2 YYNGEE. The CDR3 covers 18 residues. The CDR3 nucleotides are TGTGCCAGCAGCGGTTCTAGCGGGGGGCCCCAGCGAGGGAATGAGCAGTTCTTC. Translated: CASSGSSGGPQRGNEQFF. The complete variable domain, with remaining parts taken from reference TRBV9 and TRBJ2-1, reads DSGVTQTPKHLITATGQRVTLRCSPRSGDLSVYWYQQSLDQGLQFLIQYYNGEERAKGNILERFSAQQFPDLHSELNLSSLELGDSALYFCASSGSSGGPQRGNEQFFGPGTRLTVL.

The rearrangement uses TRBV15 and TRBJ1-4; no definite D call. This CDR3 comprises 15 residues. Trimming removed 3 bases from V and 5 bases from J, with 13 bases in between. Germline CDR1 is LNHNV and CDR2 is YYDKDF (reference sequence). CDR3: CATSRERTPNEKLFF. The DNA of the CDR3 is TGTGCCACCAGCAGGGAACGGACGCCAAATGAAAAACTGTTTTTT. The full variable domain, its missing parts supplied by reference TRBV15 and TRBJ1-4, is DAMVIQNPRYQVTQFGKPVTLSCSQTLNHNVMYWYQQKSSQAPKLLFHYYDKDFNNEADTPDNFQSRRPNTSFCFLDIRSPGLGDTAMYLCATSRERTPNEKLFFGSGTQLSVL.

A single count supports this clone. The gene calls are TRBV15 and TRBJ1-1; D is undetermined. Trimming stripped 0 bases from V and 7 bases from J, with 15 bases between. CDR1 LNHNV and CDR2 YYDKDF come from the germline V gene (reference sequence). The CDR3 totals 15 residues. The CDR3 region is CATSREEISYNEAFF. As DNA, the CDR3 is TGTGCCACCAGCAGAGAGGAAATCAGTTACAATGAAGCTTTCTTT.

The rearrangement links TRBV6-2 or TRBV6-3 to TRBJ1-1, with D unclear. V was shortened by 0 bases and J by 3 bases, with 11 bases between the two germline ends. In germline, CDR1 is MNHEY, CDR2 SVGEGT. The CDR3 spans 15 residues. The CDR3 DNA is TGTGCCAGCAGTTACTCGACTAACAGATACACTGAAGCTTTCTTT. Its translation: CASSYSTNRYTEAFF.

V is TRBV6-1 and J is TRBJ1-5; 9 positions match TRBD1. The CDR3 loop spans 16 amino acids. Trimming took 4 bases from V and 3 from J; bases not matched to a gene: 7. In germline, CDR1 is MNHNS, CDR2 SASEGT. The CDR3 reads CASSAQTGGFNQPQHF. The CDR3 nucleotides are TGTGCCAGCAGTGCACAAACAGGGGGCTTCAATCAGCCCCAGCATTTT.

The chain joins TRBV6-1 to TRBJ1-1, with D possibly being TRBD1 (5 bases). From germline, CDR1 is MNHNS and CDR2 SASEGT. This CDR3 contains 14 residues. The ends were cut back, 1 base at V and 0 bases at J, with 6 bases in the middle. The CDR3 nucleotides read TGTGCCAGCAGTGAAGAGGGGATGAACACTGAAGCTTTCTTT. It yields the protein CASSEEGMNTEAFF.

The chain is built from TRBV11-1 and TRBJ2-2; D gene uncertain. V shed 5 bases and J shed 6 bases, with 10 bases lying between them. The germline V gene encodes CDR1 SGHAT and CDR2 FQDESV (reference sequence). The CDR3 totals 13 residues. The CDR3 spells CASSHGGAGELFF. The CDR3 bases are TGTGCCAGCAGCCATGGTGGAGCCGGGGAGCTGTTTTTT. The full variable domain, completed using reference TRBV11-1 and TRBJ2-2, is EAEVAQSPRYKITEKSQAVAFWCDPISGHATLYWYRQILGQGPELLVQFQDESVVDDSQLPKDRFSAERLKGVDSTLKIQPAELGDSAMYLCASSHGGAGELFFGEGSRLTVL.

Only one count was recorded for this clone. V gene TRBV13 combines with J gene TRBJ2-3, with D tentatively TRBD2 (5 bases). V lost 5 bases and J lost 4, with 7 bases in between. Germline lookup yields CDR1 PRHDT and CDR2 FYEKMQ (reference sequence). The CDR3 contains 12 residues. The CDR3 sequence is CASSPSPDTQYF. As DNA, the CDR3 is TGTGCCAGCAGCCCTAGCCCAGATACGCAGTATTTT.

This chain joins TRBV18 and TRBJ1-2; 10 bases are a match to TRBD1. CDR1 KGHSH and CDR2 LQKENI come from the germline V gene. The CDR3 runs to 15 residues. V lost 3 bases and J lost 8; bases outside the gene matches: 9. CDR3 DNA sequence: TGTGCCAGCTCACCGCGCTGGGGGACAGGGGAAGGCTACACCTTC. Translated, it gives CASSPRWGTGEGYTF. Full variable domain (outside the CDR3, taken from reference TRBV18 and TRBJ1-2): NAGVMQNPRHLVRRRGQEARLRCSPMKGHSHVYWYRQLPEEGLKFMVYLQKENIIDESGMPKERFSAEFPKEGPSILRIQQVVRGDSAAYFCASSPRWGTGEGYTFGSGTRLTVV.

Concerning this clone: Other DNA sequences within the sample encode an identical CDR3. V usage is TRBV29-1 and J usage is TRBJ1-4, with D unresolved. The length of the CDR3 is 12 residues. Trimming shortened V by 4 bases and J by 3 bases, and 6 bases separated the two germline ends. Germline loops: CDR1 SQVTM, CDR2 ANQGSEA. The CDR3 is CSVGWSNEKLFF. The CDR3, as DNA: TGCAGCGTTGGTTGGTCTAATGAAAAACTGTTTTTT. Looking up the rest from reference TRBV29-1 and TRBJ1-4 gives the full variable domain: SAVISQKPSRDICQRGTSLTIQCQVDSQVTMMFWYRQQPGQSLTLIATANQGSEATYESGFVIDKFPISRPNLTFSTLTVSNMSPEDSSIYLCSVGWSNEKLFFGSGTQLSVL.

The rearrangement uses TRBV19 and TRBJ1-5, with 9 bases that match TRBD1. Trimming at V came to 5 bases and at J to 6 bases, leaving 8 bases not matched to a gene. Germline V gives CDR1 LNHDA, CDR2 SQIVND (reference sequence). The CDR3 sequence is 15 residues long. The CDR3 protein is CASSEGDRDGQPQHF. The CDR3 nucleotides read TGTGCCAGTAGTGAGGGGGACAGGGACGGTCAGCCCCAGCATTTT.

This rearrangement joins TRBV5-1 to TRBJ2-5, with 10 positions matching TRBD1. The CDR3 is made up of 16 amino acids. V lost 3 bases and J lost 6; bases outside the gene matches: 11. The germline V gene encodes CDR1 SGHRS and CDR2 YFSETQ. CDR3 residues: CASSSTGTGAVKTQYF. CDR3 nucleotide sequence: TGCGCCAGCAGCTCAACCGGGACAGGGGCTGTGAAGACCCAGTACTTC.